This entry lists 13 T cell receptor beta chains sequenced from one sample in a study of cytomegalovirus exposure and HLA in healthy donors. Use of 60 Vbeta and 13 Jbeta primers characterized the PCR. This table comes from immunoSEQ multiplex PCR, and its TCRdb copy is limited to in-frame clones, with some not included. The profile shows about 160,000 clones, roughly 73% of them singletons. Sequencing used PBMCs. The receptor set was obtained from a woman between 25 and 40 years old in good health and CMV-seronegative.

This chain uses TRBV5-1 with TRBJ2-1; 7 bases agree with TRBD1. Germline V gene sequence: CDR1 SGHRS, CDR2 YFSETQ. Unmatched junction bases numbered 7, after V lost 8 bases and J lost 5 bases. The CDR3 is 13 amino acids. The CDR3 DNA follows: TGCGCCAGTCAACGACAGGGAAACAATGAGCAGTTCTTC. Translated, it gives CASQRQGNNEQFF. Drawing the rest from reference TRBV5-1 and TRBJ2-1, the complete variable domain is KAGVTQTPRYLIKTRGQQVTLSCSPISGHRSVSWYQQTPGQGLQFLFEYFSETQRNKGNFPGRFSGRQFSNSRSEMNVSTLELGDSALYLCASQRQGNNEQFFGPGTRLTVL.

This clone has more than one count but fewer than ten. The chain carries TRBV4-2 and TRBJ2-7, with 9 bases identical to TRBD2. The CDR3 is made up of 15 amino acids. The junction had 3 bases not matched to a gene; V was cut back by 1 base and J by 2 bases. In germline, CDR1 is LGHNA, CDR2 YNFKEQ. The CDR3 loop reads CASSQGSSGAYEQYF. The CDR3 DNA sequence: TGTGCCAGCAGCCAAGGGTCTAGCGGGGCCTACGAGCAGTACTTC.

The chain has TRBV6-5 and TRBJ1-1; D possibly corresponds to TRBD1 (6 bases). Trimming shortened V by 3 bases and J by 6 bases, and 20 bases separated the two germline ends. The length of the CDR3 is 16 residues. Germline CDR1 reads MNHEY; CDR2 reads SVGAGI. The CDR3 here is CASSYSPAGAQAEAFF. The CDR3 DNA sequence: TGTGCCAGCAGTTATTCTCCCGCAGGGGCGCAGGCTGAAGCTTTCTTT.

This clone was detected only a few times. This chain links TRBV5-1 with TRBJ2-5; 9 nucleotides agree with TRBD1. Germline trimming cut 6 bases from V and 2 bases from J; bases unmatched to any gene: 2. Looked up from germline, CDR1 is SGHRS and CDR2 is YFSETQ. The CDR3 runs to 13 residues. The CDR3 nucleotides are TGCGCCAGCATGGGACAGGGACAAGAGACCCAGTACTTC. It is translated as CASMGQGQETQYF.

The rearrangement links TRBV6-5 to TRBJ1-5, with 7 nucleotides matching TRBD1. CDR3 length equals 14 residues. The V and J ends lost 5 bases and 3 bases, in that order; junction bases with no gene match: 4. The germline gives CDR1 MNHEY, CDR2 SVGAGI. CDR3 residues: CASSMTGTNQPQHF. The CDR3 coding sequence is TGTGCCAGCAGTATGACAGGGACCAATCAGCCCCAGCATTTT.

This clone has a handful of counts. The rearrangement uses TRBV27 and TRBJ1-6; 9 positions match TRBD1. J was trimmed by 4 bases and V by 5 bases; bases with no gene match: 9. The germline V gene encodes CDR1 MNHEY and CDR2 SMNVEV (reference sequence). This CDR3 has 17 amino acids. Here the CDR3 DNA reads TGTGCCAGCAGTCCGGGACAGGGAAAGTATTATAATTCACCCCTCCACTTT. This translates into CASSPGQGKYYNSPLHF.

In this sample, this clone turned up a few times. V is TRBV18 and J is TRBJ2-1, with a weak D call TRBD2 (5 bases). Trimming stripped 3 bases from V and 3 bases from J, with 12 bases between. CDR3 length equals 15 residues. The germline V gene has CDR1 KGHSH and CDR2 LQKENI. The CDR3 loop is CASSPLAALYNEQFF. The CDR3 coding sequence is TGTGCCAGCTCACCCCTAGCAGCCCTCTACAATGAGCAGTTCTTC.

The CDR3 loop reads CASSVTGSDTEAFF. The DNA for the CDR3 is TGTGCCAGCAGTGTCACAGGGTCGGACACTGAAGCTTTCTTT. This sequence joins TRBV6-1 and TRBJ1-1; a possible D gene is TRBD1 (6 bases). The germline gives CDR1 MNHNS, CDR2 SASEGT. There are 14 residues in the CDR3. Deletions cut 4 bases from V and 3 bases from J, with 12 bases between.

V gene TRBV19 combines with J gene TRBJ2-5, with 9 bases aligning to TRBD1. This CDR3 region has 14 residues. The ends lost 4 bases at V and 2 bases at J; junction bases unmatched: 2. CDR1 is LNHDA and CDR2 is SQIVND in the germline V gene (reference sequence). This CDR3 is CASSRGQGQETQYF. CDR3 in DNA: TGTGCCAGTAGTAGGGGACAGGGACAAGAGACCCAGTACTTC.

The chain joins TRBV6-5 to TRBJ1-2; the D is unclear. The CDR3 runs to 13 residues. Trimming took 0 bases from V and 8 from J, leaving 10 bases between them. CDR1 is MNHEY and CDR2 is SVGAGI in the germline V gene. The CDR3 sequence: CASSYSVEWGYTF. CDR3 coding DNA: TGTGCCAGCAGTTACTCGGTGGAGTGGGGCTACACCTTC.

The CDR3 loop is CSAQRLYEQYF. The DNA of the CDR3 is TGCAGTGCCCAGAGACTGTACGAGCAGTACTTC. The chain employs TRBV20-1 and TRBJ2-7; D remains ambiguous. This CDR3 spans 11 amino acids. V lost 6 bases and J 4 bases, leaving 10 bases between the germline ends. Germline V CDR1 and CDR2: DFQATT, SNEGSKA (reference sequence).

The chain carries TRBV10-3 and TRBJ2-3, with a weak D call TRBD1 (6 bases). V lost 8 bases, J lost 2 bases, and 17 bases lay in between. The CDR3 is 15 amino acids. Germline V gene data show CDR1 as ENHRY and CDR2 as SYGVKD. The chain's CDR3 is CAIGWTETLTDTQYF. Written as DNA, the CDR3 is TGTGCCATCGGGTGGACAGAAACTCTCACAGATACGCAGTATTTT.

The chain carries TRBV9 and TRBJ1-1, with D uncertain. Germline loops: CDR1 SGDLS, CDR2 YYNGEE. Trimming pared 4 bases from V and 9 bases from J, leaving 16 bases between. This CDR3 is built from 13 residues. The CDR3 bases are TGTGCCAGCAGCTCCTACCAAAGCCCCCAAGCTTTCTTT. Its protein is CASSSYQSPQAFF. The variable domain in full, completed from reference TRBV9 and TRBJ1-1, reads DSGVTQTPKHLITATGQRVTLRCSPRSGDLSVYWYQQSLDQGLQFLIQYYNGEERAKGNILERFSAQQFPDLHSELNLSSLELGDSALYFCASSSYQSPQAFFGQGTRLTVV.